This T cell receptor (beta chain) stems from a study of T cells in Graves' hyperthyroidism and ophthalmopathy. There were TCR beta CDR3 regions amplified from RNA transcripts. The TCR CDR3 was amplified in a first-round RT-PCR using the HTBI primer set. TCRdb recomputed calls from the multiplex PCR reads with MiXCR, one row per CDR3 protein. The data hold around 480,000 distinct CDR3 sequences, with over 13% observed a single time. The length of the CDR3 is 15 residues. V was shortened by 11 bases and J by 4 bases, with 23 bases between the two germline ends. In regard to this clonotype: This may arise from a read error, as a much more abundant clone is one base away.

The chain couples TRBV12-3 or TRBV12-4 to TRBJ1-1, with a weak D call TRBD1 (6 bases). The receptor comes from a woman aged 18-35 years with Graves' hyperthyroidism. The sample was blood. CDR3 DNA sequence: TGTGCCGGCACCACCGAGGCAGGGGTCGGCACTGAAGCTTTCTTT. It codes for CAGTTEAGVGTEAFF.